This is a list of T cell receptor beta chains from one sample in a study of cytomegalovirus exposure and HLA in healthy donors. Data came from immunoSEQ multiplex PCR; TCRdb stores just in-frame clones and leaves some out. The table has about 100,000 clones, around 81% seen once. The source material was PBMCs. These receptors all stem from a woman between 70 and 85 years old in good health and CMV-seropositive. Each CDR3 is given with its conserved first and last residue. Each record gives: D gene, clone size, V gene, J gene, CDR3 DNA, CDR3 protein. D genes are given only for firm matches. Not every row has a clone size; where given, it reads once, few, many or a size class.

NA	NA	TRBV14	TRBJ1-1	TGTGCCAGCAGCCTCGGGCCGACAGGTACGATCGGAGCTTTCTTT	CASSLGPTGTIGAFF
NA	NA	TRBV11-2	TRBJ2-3	TGTGCCAGCAGCAAGCGCCATACTTGGGATACGCAGTATTTT	CASSKRHTWDTQYF
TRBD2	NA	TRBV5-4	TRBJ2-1	TGTGCCAGCAGCTTGAAGATAGCGGGAGGTAATGAGCAGTTCTTC	CASSLKIAGGNEQFF
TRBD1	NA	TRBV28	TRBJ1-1	TGTGCCAGCAGCCCCGAGGCACAGGGGAAGACTGAAGCTTTCTTT	CASSPEAQGKTEAFF
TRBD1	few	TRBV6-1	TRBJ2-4	TGTGCCAGCAGTGAAGAGGGAGGACAGGGGAAAATAGCCAAAAACATTCAGTACTTC	CASSEEGGQGKIAKNIQYF
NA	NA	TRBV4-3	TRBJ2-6	TGCGCCAGCAGCCAAGAGTTAGTTCCTCACAGGGCTGGGGCCAACGTCCTGACTTTC	CASSQELVPHRAGANVLTF
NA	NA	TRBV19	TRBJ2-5	TGTGCCAGTAGTATAGATAGTGGGAGTGGGGAGACCCAGTACTTC	CASSIDSGSGETQYF
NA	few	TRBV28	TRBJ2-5	TGTGCCAGCAGTTTGACCACCGGGGAGACCCAGTACTTC	CASSLTTGETQYF
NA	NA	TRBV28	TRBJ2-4	TGTGCCAGCAATCGAGGGGCCGGGACACCTCAGTACTTC	CASNRGAGTPQYF
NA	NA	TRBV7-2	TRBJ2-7	TGTGCCAGCAGCTTAGACAGGGCCCGCTACGAGCAGTACTTC	CASSLDRARYEQYF
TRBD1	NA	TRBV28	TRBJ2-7	TGTGCCAGCAGGGGACCACAGGGGATAGGCGAGCAGTACTTC	CASRGPQGIGEQYF
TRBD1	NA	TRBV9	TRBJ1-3	TGTGCCAGCAGCGCTAGACAGGGGTTTGCTAGTGGAAACACCATATATTTT	CASSARQGFASGNTIYF
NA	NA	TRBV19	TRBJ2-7	TGTGCCAGTAGTTATGAGGGCCTGATCTACGAGCAGTACTTC	CASSYEGLIYEQYF
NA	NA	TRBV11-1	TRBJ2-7	TGTGCCAGCAGCTCGGACAGACGGTACGAGCAGTACTTC	CASSSDRRYEQYF
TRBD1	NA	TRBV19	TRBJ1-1	TGTGCCAGTAGTACCCCGGGACAGGGGAAGGGCACTGAAGCTTTCTTT	CASSTPGQGKGTEAFF
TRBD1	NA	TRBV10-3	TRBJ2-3	TGTGCCATCAGTGAGTCTACAGGGGTGACAGATACGCAGTATTTT	CAISESTGVTDTQYF
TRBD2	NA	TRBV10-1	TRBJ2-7	TGCGCCAGCCGTGGCGGGAGTAAAGAGCAGTACTTC	CASRGGSKEQYF
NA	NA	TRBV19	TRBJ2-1	TGTGCCAGTAGTATAGATCGGGATTCGGCGGGGAACAATGAGCAGTTCTTC	CASSIDRDSAGNNEQFF
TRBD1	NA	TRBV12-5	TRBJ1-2	TGTGCTAGCGGTTCGGAAGCCGGGACAGCCGAGGATGGCTACACCTTC	CASGSEAGTAEDGYTF
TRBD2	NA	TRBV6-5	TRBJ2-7	TGTGCCAGCAGTTACTCCGGGGGGGGGCGATACGAGCAGTACTTC	CASSYSGGGRYEQYF
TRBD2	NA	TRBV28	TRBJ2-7	TGTGCCAGCAGTTTAGGTGGGAGGGGCGAGCAGTACTTC	CASSLGGRGEQYF
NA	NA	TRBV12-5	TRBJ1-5	TGTGCTAGTGGGACAGCTCATAGCAATCAGCCCCAGCATTTT	CASGTAHSNQPQHF
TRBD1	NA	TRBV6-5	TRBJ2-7	TGTGCCAGCACCAGACAGGGGGCCTCCTACGAGCAGTACTTC	CASTRQGASYEQYF
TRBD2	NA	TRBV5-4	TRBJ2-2	TGCGCCAGCAGCCAAGATTTTAGTCTAGCGGGAGCGGGCGGGGAGCTGTTTTTT	CASSQDFSLAGAGGELFF
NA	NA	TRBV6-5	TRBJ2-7	TGTGCCAGCAGTTACTCAGCCGCATCAGAGCAGTACTTC	CASSYSAASEQYF
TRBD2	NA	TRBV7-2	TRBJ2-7	TGTGCCAGCAGCCAGGGAGGGCTAGCGGGATTCTACGAGCAGTACTTC	CASSQGGLAGFYEQYF
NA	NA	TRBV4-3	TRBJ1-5	TGCGCCAGCAGTCGGGAAGTTGGGTCGGGTCAGCCCCAGCATTTT	CASSREVGSGQPQHF
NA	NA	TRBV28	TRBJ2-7	TGTGCCAGCAGTTCCCACCCCAGCCTCAGGGAACCCTACGAGCAGTACTTC	CASSSHPSLREPYEQYF
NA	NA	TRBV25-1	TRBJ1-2	TGTGCCAGCAGCCTCATGAGGGGGGGCGGAGGCTACACCTTC	CASSLMRGGGGYTF
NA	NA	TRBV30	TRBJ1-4	TGTGCCTGGAGAGGGAATAGGGGAAAACTGTTTTTT	CAWRGNRGKLFF
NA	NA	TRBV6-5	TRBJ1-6	TGTGCCAGCAGTTACGGGACTGATAATTCACCCCTCCACTTT	CASSYGTDNSPLHF
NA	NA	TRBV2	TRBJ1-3	TGTGCCAGCGCGGGTGACTCTGGAAACACCATATATTTT	CASAGDSGNTIYF
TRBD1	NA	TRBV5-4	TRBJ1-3	TGTGCCAGCAGCCGGGACAGGGAGACTGTAAACACCATATATTTT	CASSRDRETVNTIYF
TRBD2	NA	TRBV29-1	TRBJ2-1	TGCAGCGTGGCCGGACTAGCCTCCTACAATGAGCAGTTCTTC	CSVAGLASYNEQFF
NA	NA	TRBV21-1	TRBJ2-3	TGTGCCAGCAGCAAACGGACAGATACGCAGTATTTT	CASSKRTDTQYF
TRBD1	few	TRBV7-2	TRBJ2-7	TGTGCCAGCAGCTCCGGGACAGGGTCCTACGAGCAGTACTTC	CASSSGTGSYEQYF
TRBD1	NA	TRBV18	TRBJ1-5	TGTGCCAGCTCAATGACAGGGGGTGATCAGCCCCAGCATTTT	CASSMTGGDQPQHF
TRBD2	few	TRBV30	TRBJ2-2	TGTGCCTGGAGTACCCACCCTGGACTAGCGGGATATAAGGGGGAGCTGTTTTTT	CAWSTHPGLAGYKGELFF
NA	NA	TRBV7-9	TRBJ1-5	TGTGCCAGCAGCTCAACCCAGGGTAGCAATCAGCCCCAGCATTTT	CASSSTQGSNQPQHF
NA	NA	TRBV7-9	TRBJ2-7	TGTGCCAGCAGCTTACAGTACCCCTACGAGCAGTACTTC	CASSLQYPYEQYF
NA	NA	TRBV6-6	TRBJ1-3	TGTGCCAGCAGTAAACAGGCGGCCGGAAACACCATATATTTT	CASSKQAAGNTIYF
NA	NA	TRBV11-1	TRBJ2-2	TGTGCCAGCAGCTTTCCGAAGACACGCGCGAACACCGGGGAGCTGTTTTTT	CASSFPKTRANTGELFF
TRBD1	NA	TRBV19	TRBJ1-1	TGTGCCAGTAGTATGACAGGGGGCTGGGGCACTGAAGCTTTCTTT	CASSMTGGWGTEAFF
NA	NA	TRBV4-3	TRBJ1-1	TGCGCCAGCAGCCAATCCGAGCGGACTGAAGCTTTCTTT	CASSQSERTEAFF
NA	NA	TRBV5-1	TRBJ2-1	TGCGCCAGCAGCTTTGACTATGAGCAGTTCTTC	CASSFDYEQFF
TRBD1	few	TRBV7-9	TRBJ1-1	TGTGCCAGCAGCTCGTTTGGACCGACAGGGGTTATAGCTTTCTTT	CASSSFGPTGVIAFF
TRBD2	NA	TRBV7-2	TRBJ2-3	TGTGCCAGCAGCCCTGTAGGGAGCGGGAGGTCGAGCTCAGATACGCAGTATTTT	CASSPVGSGRSSSDTQYF
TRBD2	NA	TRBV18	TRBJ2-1	TGTGCCAGCTCACCACGGACTAGCGGGAGTTATAATGAGCAGTTCTTC	CASSPRTSGSYNEQFF
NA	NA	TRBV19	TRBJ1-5	TGTGCCAGTAGTATAAGGCCTCAGGCAGGGAATCAGCCCCAGCATTTT	CASSIRPQAGNQPQHF
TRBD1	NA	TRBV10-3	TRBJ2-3	TGTGCCATCAGTGACCGGATTAGACAGGGTGCATCAGATACGCAGTATTTT	CAISDRIRQGASDTQYF
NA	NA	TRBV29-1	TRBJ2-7	TGCAGCGTTGAGGGGCTAAGCTACGAGCAGTACTTC	CSVEGLSYEQYF
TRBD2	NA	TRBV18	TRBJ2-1	TGTGCCAGCTCACCTGACGGACTAGCGGGGGACAATGAGCAGTTCTTC	CASSPDGLAGDNEQFF
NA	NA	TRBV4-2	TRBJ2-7	TGTGCCAGCGGGAGGAGCTCCTACGAGCAGTACTTC	CASGRSSYEQYF